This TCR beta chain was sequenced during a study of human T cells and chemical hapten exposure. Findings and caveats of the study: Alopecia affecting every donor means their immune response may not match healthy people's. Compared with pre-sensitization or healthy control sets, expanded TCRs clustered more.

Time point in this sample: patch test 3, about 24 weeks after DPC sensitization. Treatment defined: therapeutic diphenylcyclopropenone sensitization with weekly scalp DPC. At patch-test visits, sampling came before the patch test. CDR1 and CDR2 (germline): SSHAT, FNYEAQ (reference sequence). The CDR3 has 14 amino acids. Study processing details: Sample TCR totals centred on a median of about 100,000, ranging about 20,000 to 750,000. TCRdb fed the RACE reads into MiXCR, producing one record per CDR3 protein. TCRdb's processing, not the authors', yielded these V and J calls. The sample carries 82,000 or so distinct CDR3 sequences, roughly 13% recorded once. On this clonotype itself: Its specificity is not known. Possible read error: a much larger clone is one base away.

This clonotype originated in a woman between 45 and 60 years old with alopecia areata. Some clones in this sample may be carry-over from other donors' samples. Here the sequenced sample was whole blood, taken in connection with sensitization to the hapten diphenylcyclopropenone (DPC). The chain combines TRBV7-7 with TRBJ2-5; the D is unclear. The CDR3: CASSLGLSPETQHF. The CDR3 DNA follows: TGTGCCAGCAGCTTAGGGCTATCTCCAGAGACCCAGCACTTC. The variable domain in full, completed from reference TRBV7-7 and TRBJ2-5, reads GAGVSQSPRYKVTKRGQDVTLRCDPISSHATLYWYQQALGQGPEFLTYFNYEAQPDKSGLPSDRFSAERPEGSISTLTIQRTEQRDSAMYRCASSLGLSPETQHFGPGTRLLVL.